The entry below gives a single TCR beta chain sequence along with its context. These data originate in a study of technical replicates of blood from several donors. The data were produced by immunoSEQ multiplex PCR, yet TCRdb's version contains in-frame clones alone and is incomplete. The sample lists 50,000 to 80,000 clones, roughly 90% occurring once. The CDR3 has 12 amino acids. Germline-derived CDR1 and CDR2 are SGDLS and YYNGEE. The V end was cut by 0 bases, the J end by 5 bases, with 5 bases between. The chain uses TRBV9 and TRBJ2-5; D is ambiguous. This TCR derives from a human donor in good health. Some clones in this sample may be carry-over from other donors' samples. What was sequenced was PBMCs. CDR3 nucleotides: TGTGCCAGCAGCGTAGACTCCGAGACCCAGTACTTC. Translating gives CASSVDSETQYF.